This T cell receptor (beta chain) comes out of a study of blood T cell repertoires in COVID-19. Overall study context: Samples taken during acute and convalescent COVID-19 were collected in the United States, Italy and Spain. PBMCs, B-cell-depleted T cells, or T cells were the source of the cDNA or gDNA that made up the material.

How the authors handled the data: Amplifying reference gene primers gave estimates of nucleated cell counts. This table comes from immunoSEQ multiplex PCR, and its TCRdb copy is limited to in-frame clones, with some not included. V and J calls and clone size follow that table, whereas D and trimming were derived from the DNA. Here the sample spans around 50,000 clones, over 80% being singletons. Per germline, CDR1 LNHDA and CDR2 SQIVND (reference sequence). This CDR3 is 16 amino acids long. J lost 6 bases, V lost 4 bases, and 12 bases had no gene match. V and J are TRBV19 and TRBJ2-7; 10 nucleotides line up with TRBD1. The specimen sequenced was peripheral blood. This sequence was found in a man between 60 and 75 years old with acute or convalescent COVID-19. The CDR3 DNA follows: TGTGCCAGTAGTACCATCTCCGGGACAGGGGAGGGCGAGCAGTACTTC. Amino acid sequence: CASSTISGTGEGEQYF.